This TCR beta chain was sequenced in a study of a mutant IDH1 vaccine in newly diagnosed glioma. On the study more broadly: Before enrollment, patients got radiotherapy alone, temozolomide alone, or mostly the combination. General study points: Pseudoprogression appears to have had no connection to changes in top peripheral T cell clonotypes.

Described time point: baseline, week 1 (first vaccination visit). As to treatment: pre-vaccination baseline after standard-of-care therapy. Assay: immunoSEQ multiplex PCR; the TCRdb copy retains only in-frame clones and omits some. This sample yields about 51,000 clones, of which more than 60% are seen a single time; over 1.5% belongs to the top ten. CDR3 length equals 15 residues. Germline loops: CDR1 GTSNPN, CDR2 SVGIG (reference sequence). The V end was cut by 2 bases, the J end by 1 base, with 12 bases between. Notes on this clone: Its antigen remains unknown.

The chain joins TRBV30 to TRBJ1-5, with a tentative D call TRBD1 (5 bases). Source: PBMCs, taken from a glioma patient treated with radiotherapy, temozolomide or both. This TCR came from a woman aged 40 to 49 with glioma. The CDR3 DNA follows: TGTGCCTGGAGTTATGGGGGACTAAGCAATCAGCCCCAGCATTTT. Amino acids: CAWSYGGLSNQPQHF.